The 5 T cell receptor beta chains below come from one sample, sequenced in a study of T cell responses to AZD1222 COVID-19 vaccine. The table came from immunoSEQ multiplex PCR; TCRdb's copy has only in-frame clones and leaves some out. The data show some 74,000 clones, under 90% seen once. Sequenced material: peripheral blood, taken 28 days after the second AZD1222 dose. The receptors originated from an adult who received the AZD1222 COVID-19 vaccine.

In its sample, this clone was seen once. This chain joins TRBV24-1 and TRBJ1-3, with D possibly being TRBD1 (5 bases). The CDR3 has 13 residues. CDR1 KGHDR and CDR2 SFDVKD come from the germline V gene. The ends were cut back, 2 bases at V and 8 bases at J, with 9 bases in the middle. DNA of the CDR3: TGTGCCACCAGTGATTGGCAGGGACACACCATATATTTT. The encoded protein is CATSDWQGHTIYF.

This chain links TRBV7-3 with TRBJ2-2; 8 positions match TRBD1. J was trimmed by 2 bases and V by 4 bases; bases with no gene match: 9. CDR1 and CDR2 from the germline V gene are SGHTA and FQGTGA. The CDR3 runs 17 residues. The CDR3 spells CASSYAVTGGNTGELFF. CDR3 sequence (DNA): TGTGCCAGCAGCTACGCCGTTACAGGGGGAAACACCGGGGAGCTGTTTTTT. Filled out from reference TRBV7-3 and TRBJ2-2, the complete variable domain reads GAGVSQTPSNKVTEKGKYVELRCDPISGHTALYWYRQSLGQGPEFLIYFQGTGAADDSGLPNDRFFAVRPEGSVSTLKIQRTERGDSAVYLCASSYAVTGGNTGELFFGEGSRLTVL.

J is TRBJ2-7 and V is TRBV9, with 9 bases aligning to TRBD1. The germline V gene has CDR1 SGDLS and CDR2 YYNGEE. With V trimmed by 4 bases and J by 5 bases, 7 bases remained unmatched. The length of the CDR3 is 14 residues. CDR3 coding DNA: TGTGCCAGCAGCCCCAGGGGACAGGGCGACGAGCAGTACTTC. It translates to CASSPRGQGDEQYF.

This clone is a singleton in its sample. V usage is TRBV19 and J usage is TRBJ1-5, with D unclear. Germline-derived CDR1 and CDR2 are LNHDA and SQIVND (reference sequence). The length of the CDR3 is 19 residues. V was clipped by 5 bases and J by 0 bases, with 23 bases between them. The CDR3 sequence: CASSSQFRETRNSNQPQHF. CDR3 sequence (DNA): TGTGCCAGTAGTTCTCAATTTCGGGAGACCCGCAATAGCAATCAGCCCCAGCATTTT.

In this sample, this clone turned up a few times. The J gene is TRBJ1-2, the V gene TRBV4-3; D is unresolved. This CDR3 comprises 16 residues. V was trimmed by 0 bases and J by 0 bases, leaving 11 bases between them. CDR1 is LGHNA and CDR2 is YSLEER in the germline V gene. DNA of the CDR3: TGCGCCAGCAGCCAAGATAAATACGGTGCTAACTATGGCTACACCTTC. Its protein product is CASSQDKYGANYGYTF.